Each of the 21 T cell receptor beta chains below was sequenced from the same sample in a study of T cell responses to AZD1222 COVID-19 vaccine. Sequencing was performed with immunoSEQ multiplex PCR; in TCRdb, only in-frame clones are kept and a portion is missing. The table records about 100,000 clones, about 90% of them present only once. Specimen: peripheral blood, collected 28 days after the second AZD1222 dose. The source is an adult who received the AZD1222 COVID-19 vaccine.

The chain carries TRBV20-1 and TRBJ1-2; TRBD1 is a possible D gene (6 bases). Trimming stripped 6 bases from V and 6 bases from J, with 23 bases between. The CDR3 is 15 residues long. From germline, CDR1 is DFQATT and CDR2 SNEGSKA (reference sequence). CDR3 sequence reads: CSASLVRTEDNGYTF. Here the CDR3 DNA reads TGCAGTGCCAGTTTGGTCAGGACAGAGGATAATGGCTACACCTTC.

The chain uses TRBV28 and TRBJ1-6; unclear D gene. Trimming left V 1 base short and J 2 bases short, with 6 bases between. Germline-derived CDR1 and CDR2 are MDHEN and SYDVKM. The CDR3 length is 15 residues. The CDR3: CASSLSSPYNSPLHF. CDR3 nucleotides: TGTGCCAGCAGTTTATCCAGCCCCTATAATTCACCCCTCCACTTT.

The V and J genes are TRBV10-3 and TRBJ2-2; D might be TRBD1 (6 bases). V lost 5 bases, J lost 2 bases, and 9 bases lay in between. This CDR3 contains 14 residues. Germline CDR1 and CDR2: ENHRY and SYGVKD. The CDR3 nucleotides read TGTGCCATCAGTTGGGACATTAACACCGGGGAGCTGTTTTTT. Protein: CAISWDINTGELFF.

This chain uses TRBV3-1 (or the pseudogene TRBV3-2) with TRBJ2-5; weak D call: TRBD2 (5 bases). In germline, CDR1 is LGHDT, CDR2 YNNKEL (reference sequence). Trimming took 0 bases from V and 2 from J, leaving 13 bases between them. This CDR3 is built from 16 residues. CDR3 nucleotide sequence: TGTGCCAGCAGCCAAGAGGTGAGGGTATGGCAAGAGACCCAGTACTTC. The encoded protein is CASSQEVRVWQETQYF.

In its sample, this clone was seen once. The chain recombines TRBV19 with TRBJ2-7; 7 bases agree with TRBD1. The CDR3 runs 13 residues. The junction had 2 bases not matched to a gene; V was cut back by 4 bases and J by 2 bases. From germline, CDR1 is LNHDA and CDR2 SQIVND (reference sequence). The CDR3 protein is CASSTGQTYEQYF. The CDR3, as DNA: TGTGCCAGTAGTACGGGACAGACCTACGAGCAGTACTTC.

This chain joins TRBV3-1 (or the pseudogene TRBV3-2) and TRBJ1-1; 7 bases align to TRBD1. Losses at the gene ends were 0 bases for V and 0 bases for J; bases not matched to a gene: 10. Germline values: CDR1 LGHDT, CDR2 YNNKEL (reference sequence). CDR3 length: 18 residues. Here the CDR3 reads CASSQDLGTAYMNTEAFF. CDR3 sequence (DNA): TGTGCCAGCAGCCAAGATCTGGGGACAGCATACATGAACACTGAAGCTTTCTTT.

The genes are TRBV27 and TRBJ2-7, with 7 bases that match TRBD1. The V gene end was trimmed by 3 bases and the J gene end by 0 bases; junction bases not matched to a gene: 2. The CDR3 covers 14 residues. CDR1 is MNHEY, CDR2 SMNVEV, per germline (reference sequence). The CDR3 protein is CASSLGQTSYEQYF. The CDR3 DNA sequence: TGTGCCAGCAGTTTGGGACAGACCTCCTACGAGCAGTACTTC.

The rearrangement links TRBV4-3 to TRBJ2-1, with D perhaps assigned TRBD1 or TRBD2 (6 bases each). This CDR3 is built from 14 residues. The ends were cut back, 4 bases at V and 4 bases at J, with 11 bases in the middle. Germline loops: CDR1 LGHNA, CDR2 YSLEER. CDR3 bases: TGCGCCAGCAGCCGCGGGACACTTTACAATGAGCAGTTCTTC. It yields the protein CASSRGTLYNEQFF.

The chain links TRBV5-1 to TRBJ2-3; D may be TRBD1 or TRBD2 (6 bases each). The V end was cut by 3 bases, the J end by 2 bases, with 13 bases between. The V gene's germline CDR1 is SGHRS and CDR2 YFSETQ. This CDR3 region has 15 residues. The CDR3 nucleotides read TGCGCCAGCAGCTCTCTGGGGGGCAACACAGATACGCAGTATTTT. Its protein product is CASSSLGGNTDTQYF.

This clone was recorded once. The chain couples TRBV28 to TRBJ2-5; the D gene is possibly TRBD1 (6 bases). Germline V gives CDR1 MDHEN, CDR2 SYDVKM. Trimming removed 5 bases at V and 2 bases at J, with 9 bases between. The CDR3 has 13 residues. CDR3 residues: CASSPGQQETQYF. As DNA, the CDR3 is TGTGCCAGCAGTCCCGGACAGCAAGAGACCCAGTACTTC.

This clone was picked up one time. The chain's CDR3 is CASSAAGLAGYNEQFF. CDR3 nucleotide sequence: TGTGCCAGCAGCGCCGCGGGACTAGCGGGATACAATGAGCAGTTCTTC. The gene calls are TRBV9 and TRBJ2-1, with 13 bases that match TRBD2. Germline CDR1 SGDLS, CDR2 YYNGEE. The CDR3 extends over 16 amino acids. Trimming cost V 3 bases and J 4 bases; bases outside gene matches: 4.

In its sample, this clone was seen once. The chain combines TRBV28 with TRBJ2-7; possible D gene TRBD1, 5 bases. Trimming stripped 9 bases from V and 3 bases from J, with 15 bases between. The V gene's germline CDR1 is MDHEN and CDR2 SYDVKM. The CDR3 is made up of 13 amino acids. The CDR3 loop reads CASHPGIVYEQYF. CDR3 coding DNA: TGTGCCAGTCACCCAGGGATTGTCTACGAGCAGTACTTC.

This clone was observed once. The rearrangement joins TRBV7-8 to TRBJ1-5; D remains ambiguous. This CDR3 has 13 amino acids. The V gene's germline CDR1 is SGHVS and CDR2 FQNEAQ. Trimming removed 1 base at V and 4 bases at J, with 5 bases between. The CDR3 loop reads CASSLVDNQPQHF. For the CDR3, the DNA is TGTGCCAGCAGCTTAGTTGATAATCAGCCCCAGCATTTT. The entire variable domain, with the rest obtained from reference TRBV7-8 and TRBJ1-5, is as follows: GAGVSQSPRYKVAKRGQDVALRCDPISGHVSLFWYQQALGQGPEFLTYFQNEAQLDKSGLPSDRFFAERPEGSVSTLKIQRTQQEDSAVYLCASSLVDNQPQHFGDGTRLSIL.

V usage is TRBV5-1 and J usage is TRBJ2-2; D unclear. V shed 4 bases and J shed 0 bases, with 7 bases lying between them. The CDR3 has 14 amino acids. Germline CDR1 and CDR2: SGHRS and YFSETQ. The CDR3 is CASSGQTNTGELFF. CDR3 coding DNA: TGCGCCAGCAGCGGGCAGACGAACACCGGGGAGCTGTTTTTT.

V and J are TRBV4-1 and TRBJ2-1; TRBD2 matches 9 bases. V gave up 0 bases and J gave up 2 bases; unmatched junction bases: 5. The CDR3 is 17 residues long. Germline CDR1 MGHRA, CDR2 YSYEKL. The CDR3 DNA sequence: TGCGCCAGCAGCCAAGATCGGGCTAGCGGGACCTACAATGAGCAGTTCTTC. Its protein is CASSQDRASGTYNEQFF.

V and J are TRBV4-1 and TRBJ2-7; TRBD2 matches 13 bases. Germline V CDR1 and CDR2: MGHRA, YSYEKL. This CDR3 region has 15 residues. V was pared by 5 bases and J by 1 base, with 2 bases of the junction left unmatched. The CDR3 DNA sequence: TGCGCCAGCAGCAAACTAGCGGGAGGGTCCTACGAGCAGTACTTC. Protein: CASSKLAGGSYEQYF.

V gene TRBV19 combines with J gene TRBJ2-4; 11 nucleotides match TRBD1. The CDR3 is made up of 16 amino acids. Germline-derived CDR1 and CDR2 are LNHDA and SQIVND (reference sequence). J gave up 6 bases and V 9 bases, and 13 bases lay outside the gene matches. This CDR3 reads CASNQGQGVATNIQYF. For the CDR3, the DNA is TGTGCCAGCAACCAGGGACAGGGGGTGGCGACAAACATTCAGTACTTC.

The J gene is TRBJ2-1, the V gene TRBV4-2; no definite D call. Trimming took off 0 bases at V and 0 bases at J, with 6 bases between the two ends. Germline V gene data show CDR1 as LGHNA and CDR2 as YNFKEQ. This CDR3 contains 15 residues. CDR3 region: CASSQELSSYNEQFF. The CDR3 region has the DNA TGTGCCAGCAGCCAAGAACTGAGCTCCTACAATGAGCAGTTCTTC.

The gene calls are TRBV6-5 and TRBJ2-7; D ambiguous. Trimming pared 6 bases from V and 0 bases from J, leaving 12 bases between. The CDR3 runs to 14 residues. Germline V gene data show CDR1 as MNHEY and CDR2 as SVGAGI. Here the CDR3 DNA reads TGTGCCAGCAGCCTTAGTCACCTCTCCTACGAGCAGTACTTC. Its protein product is CASSLSHLSYEQYF.

The V gene is TRBV7-2, the J gene TRBJ1-6; 7 bases line up with TRBD1. V shed 5 bases, J shed 9 bases, and the junction held 7 bases outside the gene matches. This CDR3 has 14 residues. From germline, CDR1 is SGHTA and CDR2 FQGNSA. The CDR3 protein is CASSLRGKGSPLHF. The CDR3 nucleotides read TGTGCCAGCAGCCTCAGGGGGAAAGGTTCACCCCTCCACTTT. The full variable domain, completed using reference TRBV7-2 and TRBJ1-6, is GAGVSQSPSNKVTEKGKDVELRCDPISGHTALYWYRQSLGQGLEFLIYFQGNSAPDKSGLPSDRFSAERTGGSVSTLTIQRTQQEDSAVYLCASSLRGKGSPLHFGNGTRLTVT.

V is TRBV9 and J is TRBJ2-6; the D is unclear. The CDR3 runs 14 residues. Germline lookup yields CDR1 SGDLS and CDR2 YYNGEE. With 3 bases removed from V and 4 bases from J, the gap between germline ends came to 8 bases. The CDR3, as DNA: TGTGCCAGCAGCGACGCGACGGGGGCCAACGTCCTGACTTTC. It codes for CASSDATGANVLTF.